The 27 T cell receptor beta chains below all came from one sample that was sequenced in a study of PD-L1 blockade in urothelial cancer. Generated by immunoSEQ multiplex PCR, the TCRdb table keeps only in-frame clones and is missing some. The sample contains about 32,000 clones, just over 35% of which appear only once. The source material was tumor tissue, sampled before atezolizumab (anti-PD-L1) treatment. Receptors were obtained from a man in his sixties with urothelial cancer.

This clone was seen more than once but under ten times. This sequence joins TRBV11-3 and TRBJ2-2; D remains ambiguous. The CDR3 runs to 15 residues. Germline values: CDR1 SGHNT, CDR2 YENEEA. The V end lost 1 base, the J end lost 2 bases, and 8 bases lay between the germline ends. The CDR3 nucleotides read TGTGCCAGCAGCTTAGGGATTCGAAACACCGGGGAGCTGTTTTTT. It encodes CASSLGIRNTGELFF.

This clone was seen just once. The V and J genes are TRBV6-4 and TRBJ1-4; no clear D gene. The CDR3 loop spans 11 amino acids. Germline CDR1 and CDR2: MRHNA and SNTAGT. V was cut by 5 bases and J by 14 bases, with 12 bases left in between. The CDR3 nucleotides read TGTGCCAGCAGTTATGTGGAGAAGCTGTTTTTT. This codes for CASSYVEKLFF.

The chain is built from TRBV15 and TRBJ2-3, with D perhaps matching TRBD2 (5 bases). Trimming removed 0 bases at V and 1 base at J, with 8 bases between. CDR1 is LNHNV and CDR2 is YYDKDF in the germline V gene (reference sequence). This CDR3 is built from 15 residues. CDR3 sequence reads: CATSREWRGTDTQYF. The CDR3 nucleotides are TGTGCCACCAGCAGAGAATGGCGGGGCACAGATACGCAGTATTTT. Looking up the rest from reference TRBV15 and TRBJ2-3 gives the full variable domain: DAMVIQNPRYQVTQFGKPVTLSCSQTLNHNVMYWYQQKSSQAPKLLFHYYDKDFNNEADTPDNFQSRRPNTSFCFLDIRSPGLGDTAMYLCATSREWRGTDTQYFGPGTRLTVL.

There are many counts of this clone. Written as DNA, the CDR3 is TGTGCCAGCAGCCCCACAGGGGGGGTGCCTGAAGCTTTCTTT. It is translated as CASSPTGGVPEAFF. The rearrangement links TRBV11-3 to TRBJ1-1, with 8 nucleotides matching TRBD1. J was trimmed by 6 bases and V by 5 bases; bases with no gene match: 8. The germline gives CDR1 SGHNT, CDR2 YENEEA. This CDR3 contains 14 residues.

The CDR3 region is CASSQDPGKGNTIYF. The CDR3 DNA reads as TGTGCCAGCAGCCAAGATCCAGGGAAGGGAAACACCATATATTTT. The gene calls are TRBV9 and TRBJ1-3; possible D gene TRBD1, 5 bases. Trimming took off 4 bases at V and 4 bases at J, with 15 bases between the two ends. The V gene's germline CDR1 is SGDLS and CDR2 YYNGEE. The CDR3 contains 15 residues.

This clone is a singleton in its sample. This sequence joins TRBV29-1 and TRBJ2-7, with TRBD1 as a possible D gene (6 bases). CDR3 length: 12 amino acids. Deletions cut 7 bases from V and 4 bases from J, with 14 bases between. CDR1 and CDR2 from the germline V gene are SQVTM and ANQGSEA. In DNA form, the CDR3 reads TGCAGCGCCACGGGACACCCTTACGAGCAGTACTTC. It encodes CSATGHPYEQYF.

DNA of the CDR3: TGTGCCAGTAGCGGCCGGGTGAGGGGTGAAAAACTGTTTTTT. This codes for CASSGRVRGEKLFF. V is TRBV19 and J is TRBJ1-4, with D possibly TRBD1 on 5 matching bases. CDR1 LNHDA and CDR2 SQIVND come from the germline V gene (reference sequence). The CDR3 runs 14 residues. Trimming removed 6 bases from V and 7 bases from J, with 15 bases in between. The complete variable domain, with remaining parts taken from reference TRBV19 and TRBJ1-4, reads DGGITQSPKYLFRKEGQNVTLSCEQNLNHDAMYWYRQDPGQGLRLIYYSQIVNDFQKGDIAEGYSVSREKKESFPLTVTSAQKNPTAFYLCASSGRVRGEKLFFGSGTQLSVL.

The chain employs TRBV28 and TRBJ1-1, with D perhaps matching TRBD1 (5 bases). V dropped 2 bases and J dropped 6 bases, with 7 bases sitting between them. The CDR3 consists of 12 residues. The germline V gene has CDR1 MDHEN and CDR2 SYDVKM. DNA for the CDR3: TGTGCCAGCAGTTTAGCCAGGGCTGAAGCTTTCTTT. It yields the protein CASSLARAEAFF.

The chain is built from TRBV5-1 and TRBJ2-3; 10 bases are shared with TRBD1. The germline gives CDR1 SGHRS, CDR2 YFSETQ. V gave up 0 bases and J gave up 1 base; unmatched junction bases: 2. This CDR3 region has 16 residues. DNA of the CDR3: TGCGCCAGCAGCTTGGCCGGGACAGGGGGCACAGATACGCAGTATTTT. Translation: CASSLAGTGGTDTQYF. Full variable domain (outside the CDR3, taken from reference TRBV5-1 and TRBJ2-3): KAGVTQTPRYLIKTRGQQVTLSCSPISGHRSVSWYQQTPGQGLQFLFEYFSETQRNKGNFPGRFSGRQFSNSRSEMNVSTLELGDSALYLCASSLAGTGGTDTQYFGPGTRLTVL.

The V call is TRBV18, the J call TRBJ2-3; 14 bases line up with TRBD2. Per the germline V gene, CDR1 is KGHSH and CDR2 is LQKENI. V lost 3 bases and J lost 2; bases outside the gene matches: 1. The CDR3 spans 16 residues. CDR3 sequence (DNA): TGTGCCAGCTCACCGGGACTAGCGGGGGCCACAGATACGCAGTATTTT. Translated: CASSPGLAGATDTQYF.

This clone was detected only a few times. The J gene is TRBJ2-1, the V gene TRBV10-3, with D unclear. With 2 bases removed from V and 4 bases from J, the gap between germline ends came to 3 bases. This CDR3 has 12 amino acids. The germline V gene has CDR1 ENHRY and CDR2 SYGVKD. CDR3 sequence reads: CAISERYNEQFF. CDR3 DNA sequence: TGTGCCATCAGTGAGAGGTACAATGAGCAGTTCTTC.

The V and J genes are TRBV30 and TRBJ1-4; D gene uncertain. There are 13 residues in the CDR3. Germline V gene sequence: CDR1 GTSNPN, CDR2 SVGIG (reference sequence). Trimming pared 3 bases from V and 8 bases from J, leaving 13 bases between. The CDR3, as DNA: TGTGCCTGGAGCTCTTTGATCGTGGAAAAACTGTTTTTT. It yields the protein CAWSSLIVEKLFF.

The CDR3 protein is CAWRPAGNYGYTF. In DNA form, the CDR3 reads TGTGCCTGGAGGCCCGCTGGGAACTATGGCTACACCTTC. The V and J genes are TRBV30 and TRBJ1-2; D remains unclear. This CDR3 has 13 residues. With 3 bases removed from V and 2 bases from J, the gap between germline ends came to 10 bases. Germline V lookup: CDR1 GTSNPN, CDR2 SVGIG (reference sequence).

The V call is TRBV29-1, the J call TRBJ2-5; the match to TRBD2 covers 15 bases. Germline CDR1 reads SQVTM; CDR2 reads ANQGSEA. The CDR3 has 15 amino acids. J was trimmed by 3 bases and V by 4 bases; bases with no gene match: 3. DNA for the CDR3: TGCAGCGTTGCCGGGACTAGCGGGGGGAAAGAGACCCAGTACTTC. Translation gives CSVAGTSGGKETQYF.

This rearrangement joins TRBV2 to TRBJ2-2; TRBD1 aligns across 12 bases. Trimming at V came to 8 bases and at J to 2 bases, leaving 3 bases not matched to a gene. In germline, CDR1 is SNHLY, CDR2 FYNNEI. The CDR3 covers 15 residues. CDR3 bases: TGTGCCAGCTCCGGGACAGGGGGCAACACCGGGGAGCTGTTTTTT. It yields the protein CASSGTGGNTGELFF.

V is TRBV6-8 and J is TRBJ2-2; tentatively, D is TRBD2 (6 bases). This CDR3 is 15 amino acids long. V was trimmed by 2 bases and J by 1 base, leaving 8 bases between them. Germline V lookup: CDR1 MNHGY, CDR2 SAAAGT. CDR3 DNA sequence: TGTGCCAGCAGTTACAGCGGGTTGAACACCGGGGAGCTGTTTTTT. Protein product: CASSYSGLNTGELFF.

The chain carries TRBV30 and TRBJ2-2; D is unclear. Germline CDR1 and CDR2: GTSNPN and SVGIG (reference sequence). Trimming cost V 4 bases and J 1 base, with 10 bases left between them. The CDR3 runs 14 residues. CDR3 sequence (DNA): TGTGCCTGGAAAGGGTCGGTGAACACCGGGGAGCTGTTTTTT. The encoded protein is CAWKGSVNTGELFF.

This clone was seen more than once but under ten times. The V gene is TRBV5-1, the J gene TRBJ1-4; possible D gene TRBD1, 6 bases. Per germline, CDR1 SGHRS and CDR2 YFSETQ. The V end was cut by 4 bases, the J end by 2 bases, with 9 bases between. This CDR3 region has 14 residues. The DNA for the CDR3 is TGCGCCAGCAGCGAGGACAGTACTAATGAAAAACTGTTTTTT. Its translation is CASSEDSTNEKLFF.

This clone was counted between two and nine times. V and J are TRBV6-7 and TRBJ1-6; 11 bases are a match to TRBD1. TRBV6-7 belongs to the ORF category, with a function that is uncertain. The V and J ends lost 7 bases and 9 bases, in that order; junction bases with no gene match: 5. This CDR3 is built from 14 residues. The CDR3 coding sequence is TGTGCCAGCACTTGGACAGGGGGCGGTTCACCCCTCCACTTT. It specifies CASTWTGGGSPLHF.

V and J are TRBV12-5 and TRBJ1-2, with 9 bases matching TRBD1. This CDR3 has 14 amino acids. Germline V gene data show CDR1 as LGHNT and CDR2 as FRNRAP. Unmatched junction bases numbered 1, after V lost 0 bases and J lost 5 bases. CDR3 DNA sequence: TGTGCTAGTGGTTTGGTGACAGGGGGTTATGGCTACACCTTC. Encoded protein: CASGLVTGGYGYTF.

This clone was found a few times. The rearrangement joins TRBV6-8 to TRBJ2-2; D is unresolved. CDR3 size: 15 residues. CDR1 is MNHGY, CDR2 SAAAGT, per germline. Trimming removed 4 bases from V and 6 bases from J, with 15 bases in between. CDR3 nucleotides: TGTGCCAGCAGTTTGACGCAAATTTCGCCCGGGGAGCTGTTTTTT. It codes for CASSLTQISPGELFF.

This clone was counted between two and nine times. The chain uses TRBV2 and TRBJ2-2; D may be TRBD2 (5 bases). Germline V CDR1 and CDR2: SNHLY, FYNNEI. The V gene lost 8 bases and the J gene lost 5 bases, with 15 bases spanning the gap. The CDR3 length is 14 residues. The CDR3 region is CASRRGEGTGELFF. DNA for the CDR3: TGTGCCAGCCGACGGGGAGAAGGAACCGGGGAGCTGTTTTTT.

This chain links TRBV5-1 with TRBJ1-2, with 11 bases that match TRBD1. Germline V gives CDR1 SGHRS, CDR2 YFSETQ. With 4 bases clipped from V and 7 bases from J, the junction kept 6 bases outside the gene matches. The CDR3 sequence is 14 residues long. The DNA for the CDR3 is TGCGCCAGCAGCCGTGGACAGGGGGCGCTTGGCTACACCTTC. Encoded protein: CASSRGQGALGYTF.

The chain couples TRBV9 to TRBJ2-5; either TRBD1 or TRBD2 may fit D (5 bases each). CDR3 length: 14 residues. Germline V gene data show CDR1 as SGDLS and CDR2 as YYNGEE. With 4 bases removed from V and 7 bases from J, the gap between germline ends came to 17 bases. The CDR3 spells CASSLGRQRGTQYF. As DNA, the CDR3 is TGTGCCAGCAGCTTGGGACGGCAGCGAGGGACCCAGTACTTC.

This clone was seen only a few times. V and J are TRBV6-8 and TRBJ2-5; 8 positions agree with TRBD1. The germline gives CDR1 MNHGY, CDR2 SAAAGT. This CDR3 has 15 amino acids. The ends lost 7 bases at V and 4 bases at J; junction bases unmatched: 11. In DNA form, the CDR3 reads TGTGCCAGCACCACCTACCAGGGACAGGCAGAGACCCAGTACTTC. Its protein is CASTTYQGQAETQYF.

The gene calls are TRBV19 and TRBJ2-7; 9 bases are shared with TRBD1. The junction had 4 bases not matched to a gene; V was cut back by 3 bases and J by 4 bases. CDR3 size: 14 residues. Germline V gives CDR1 LNHDA, CDR2 SQIVND (reference sequence). The CDR3 nucleotides are TGTGCCAGTAGTATCGGGACAGGGCTTTACGAGCAGTACTTC. As protein: CASSIGTGLYEQYF.

This clone was picked up one time. V is TRBV15 and J is TRBJ2-3; 8 positions agree with TRBD2. The CDR3 length is 18 residues. Trimming took 4 bases from V and 2 from J; bases not matched to a gene: 14. In germline, CDR1 is LNHNV, CDR2 YYDKDF (reference sequence). CDR3 sequence (DNA): TGTGCCACCAGCACCCACGAACGGGGGGGGCTGATCACAGATACGCAGTATTTT. Protein sequence: CATSTHERGGLITDTQYF.